Following are 27 T cell receptor beta chains from one sample sequenced in a study of blood T cell repertoires in COVID-19. Sequencing was performed with immunoSEQ multiplex PCR; in TCRdb, only in-frame clones are kept and a portion is missing. The sample holds 110,000 or so clones, 85% to 90% seen once. The sample consisted of peripheral blood. These receptors all come from a man aged 70-80 years who had recovered from COVID-19.

The V gene is TRBV5-1, the J gene TRBJ2-3; 10 bases are shared with TRBD2. The length of the CDR3 is 18 residues. The V gene's germline CDR1 is SGHRS and CDR2 YFSETQ. The J segment lost 0 bases and the V segment lost 3 bases, leaving 10 bases of the junction unmatched. The CDR3 spells CASSWGLGSGRSTDTQYF. The CDR3 nucleotides read TGCGCCAGCAGCTGGGGATTGGGTAGCGGGAGGAGCACAGATACGCAGTATTTT.

The CDR3 reads CASRLRGASENQETQYF. DNA for the CDR3: TGTGCCAGCAGGCTCCGGGGGGCCTCGGAAAACCAAGAGACCCAGTACTTC. J is TRBJ2-5 and V is TRBV7-8, with D possibly TRBD2 on 7 matching bases. Germline CDR1 reads SGHVS; CDR2 reads FQNEAQ. The CDR3 loop spans 17 amino acids. The ends were cut back, 6 bases at V and 0 bases at J, with 20 bases in the middle.

This chain links TRBV28 with TRBJ2-5; 11 nucleotides line up with TRBD2. This CDR3 comprises 16 residues. Looked up from germline, CDR1 is MDHEN and CDR2 is SYDVKM. V lost 5 bases to trimming and J lost 4 bases; unmatched junction nucleotides: 9. For the CDR3, the DNA is TGTGCCAGCAGTCTACTCGGGACTAGCGGTTTAGAGACCCAGTACTTC. It codes for CASSLLGTSGLETQYF.

V usage is TRBV18 and J usage is TRBJ2-3, with TRBD2 as a possible D gene (6 bases). The length of the CDR3 is 15 residues. The germline V and J ends were trimmed by 4 bases and 2 bases, with 13 bases remaining between them. Looked up from germline, CDR1 is KGHSH and CDR2 is LQKENI. Here the CDR3 DNA reads TGTGCCAGCTCACAGTCTAGCGCCTACACAGATACGCAGTATTTT. Translation: CASSQSSAYTDTQYF. The variable domain in full, with the rest retrieved from reference TRBV18 and TRBJ2-3, is NAGVMQNPRHLVRRRGQEARLRCSPMKGHSHVYWYRQLPEEGLKFMVYLQKENIIDESGMPKERFSAEFPKEGPSILRIQQVVRGDSAAYFCASSQSSAYTDTQYFGPGTRLTVL.

The chain uses TRBV5-6 and TRBJ1-2, with D hard to call. Trimming cost V 1 base and J 2 bases, with 6 bases left between them. The CDR3 sequence is 13 residues long. From germline, CDR1 is SGHDT and CDR2 YYEEEE. The CDR3 nucleotides are TGTGCCAGCAGCTTGTGGCGGAACTATGGCTACACCTTC. Its translation: CASSLWRNYGYTF.

This chain joins TRBV19 and TRBJ1-6; D not resolved. This CDR3 has 13 amino acids. The germline V and J ends were trimmed by 6 bases and 7 bases, with 10 bases remaining between them. Germline loops: CDR1 LNHDA, CDR2 SQIVND (reference sequence). CDR3 protein: CASRRHVNSPLHF. The CDR3 DNA is TGTGCCAGTAGGAGACACGTCAATTCACCCCTCCACTTT. Complete variable domain (other parts from reference TRBV19 and TRBJ1-6): DGGITQSPKYLFRKEGQNVTLSCEQNLNHDAMYWYRQDPGQGLRLIYYSQIVNDFQKGDIAEGYSVSREKKESFPLTVTSAQKNPTAFYLCASRRHVNSPLHFGNGTRLTVT.

The chain is built from TRBV5-6 and TRBJ2-2; D is undetermined. In germline, CDR1 is SGHDT, CDR2 YYEEEE. CDR3 length: 16 amino acids. Trimming left V 4 bases short and J 2 bases short, with 15 bases between. The CDR3 loop reads CASSPPRQANTGELFF. As DNA, the CDR3 is TGTGCCAGCAGCCCGCCAAGGCAGGCCAACACCGGGGAGCTGTTTTTT.

This chain links TRBV18 with TRBJ2-5; no clear D. Germline CDR1 is KGHSH and CDR2 is LQKENI. This CDR3 spans 14 amino acids. The V end lost 2 bases, the J end lost 4 bases, and 11 bases lay between the germline ends. CDR3 loop: CASSPSATIETQYF. CDR3 sequence (DNA): TGTGCCAGCTCACCAAGCGCGACCATAGAGACCCAGTACTTC.

This chain links TRBV5-4 with TRBJ1-2, with D uncertain. Trimming took off 4 bases at V and 5 bases at J, with 12 bases between the two ends. Germline CDR1 and CDR2: SGHNT and YYREEE (reference sequence). This CDR3 contains 13 residues. The CDR3 loop is CASSAGSTYGYTF. In DNA, the CDR3 is TGTGCCAGCAGCGCAGGATCCACTTATGGCTACACCTTC.

This clone was observed a few times. V is TRBV25-1 and J is TRBJ1-1; 7 positions match TRBD1. Looked up from germline, CDR1 is MGHDK and CDR2 is SYGVNS. The CDR3 contains 15 residues. Trimming removed 6 bases from V and 1 base from J; junction bases left unmatched: 8. CDR3 in DNA: TGTGCCAGCAGCGTCCGACAGGGATCGAACACTGAAGCTTTCTTT. It translates to CASSVRQGSNTEAFF.

This chain uses TRBV6-2 or TRBV6-3 with TRBJ1-1; 10 bases are a match to TRBD1. The germline CDR1 and CDR2 sequences are MNHEY and SVGEGT. Germline trimming cut 2 bases from V and 1 base from J; bases unmatched to any gene: 4. CDR3 length: 16 residues. CDR3 amino acids: CASSYRTGGANTEAFF. The DNA for the CDR3 is TGTGCCAGCAGTTACCGGACAGGGGGTGCGAACACTGAAGCTTTCTTT.

This clone is a singleton in its sample. This chain joins TRBV19 and TRBJ2-1; the D is unclear. V lost 6 bases and J lost 6, with 12 bases in between. Germline CDR1 is LNHDA and CDR2 is SQIVND (reference sequence). This CDR3 is built from 13 residues. The CDR3 here is CASRRTTGNEQFF. The CDR3 coding sequence is TGTGCCAGTAGACGTACGACGGGCAATGAGCAGTTCTTC.

The chain is built from TRBV7-3 and TRBJ1-1; no definite D call. CDR1 is SGHTA and CDR2 is FQGTGA in the germline V gene. V lost 1 base and J 2 bases, leaving 8 bases between the germline ends. The CDR3 runs 14 residues. The CDR3 is CASSLSVVNTEAFF. In nucleotides, the CDR3 is TGTGCCAGCAGCTTAAGCGTTGTTAACACTGAAGCTTTCTTT.

The J gene is TRBJ1-2, the V gene TRBV6-4; TRBD1 matches 8 bases. Germline assignment: CDR1 MRHNA and CDR2 SNTAGT. This CDR3 has 13 residues. J was trimmed by 10 bases and V by 4 bases; bases with no gene match: 8. This chain's CDR3 is CASSALAGGFYTF. CDR3 nucleotide sequence: TGTGCCAGCAGTGCCCTTGCAGGGGGCTTCTACACCTTC.

This rearrangement joins TRBV5-1 to TRBJ2-2; 8 positions agree with TRBD1. This CDR3 is 14 amino acids long. Germline V gives CDR1 SGHRS, CDR2 YFSETQ. V lost 2 bases and J lost 4; bases outside the gene matches: 1. CDR3 in DNA: TGCGCCAGCAGCTTCCAGGGGGCCACCGGGGAGCTGTTTTTT. Protein product: CASSFQGATGELFF.

This chain uses TRBV7-2 with TRBJ2-6; possibly TRBD1 for D (5 bases). V gave up 5 bases and J gave up 2 bases, with 13 bases separating them. The CDR3 totals 16 residues. Per germline, CDR1 SGHTA and CDR2 FQGNSA. The CDR3 region is CASSQWGTPGANVLTF. The CDR3 region has the DNA TGTGCCAGCAGCCAGTGGGGCACCCCTGGGGCCAACGTCCTGACTTTC.

V gene TRBV6-5 combines with J gene TRBJ2-2; the match to TRBD1 covers 12 bases. CDR3 length: 14 residues. The V gene's germline CDR1 is MNHEY and CDR2 SVGAGI. V lost 7 bases, J lost 4 bases, and 1 base stayed unmatched. CDR3 DNA sequence: TGTGCCAGCAAGGGACAGGGGGCCACCGGGGAGCTGTTTTTT. Residues: CASKGQGATGELFF.

V gene TRBV29-1 combines with J gene TRBJ2-7, with a tentative D call TRBD2 (6 bases). V was pared by 5 bases and J by 5 bases, with 10 bases between. Germline CDR1 and CDR2: SQVTM and ANQGSEA. This CDR3 has 11 amino acids. This CDR3 reads CSVQGGHEQYF. For the CDR3, the DNA is TGCAGCGTTCAAGGAGGGCACGAGCAGTACTTC.

The chain uses TRBV4-1 and TRBJ2-7; D might be TRBD2 (5 bases). This CDR3 spans 16 amino acids. Germline V gene data show CDR1 as MGHRA and CDR2 as YSYEKL. V was shortened by 4 bases and J by 0 bases, with 16 bases between the two germline ends. CDR3 sequence: CASSRGEGGYSYEQYF. Written as DNA, the CDR3 is TGCGCCAGCAGCCGGGGAGAGGGCGGTTACTCCTACGAGCAGTACTTC.

This clone was recorded once. V gene TRBV2 combines with J gene TRBJ1-4, with no clear D. The CDR3 runs 14 residues. The V gene lost 10 bases and the J gene lost 8 bases, with 20 bases spanning the gap. Germline V gene data show CDR1 as SNHLY and CDR2 as FYNNEI. This CDR3 reads CAIQIAAIREKLFF. In nucleotides, the CDR3 is TGTGCCATCCAAATTGCGGCAATCCGCGAAAAACTGTTTTTT.

The chain has TRBV28 and TRBJ1-5; 8 nucleotides line up with TRBD1. CDR1 is MDHEN, CDR2 SYDVKM, per germline. The CDR3 is 14 residues long. V lost 7 bases to trimming and J lost 4 bases; unmatched junction nucleotides: 6. As DNA, the CDR3 is TGTGCCAGCACCCGGGACAGGAGGAATCAGCCCCAGCATTTT. Translation: CASTRDRRNQPQHF.

The chain couples TRBV6-1 to TRBJ2-2, with a possible D match to TRBD2 (6 bases). V was cut by 2 bases and J by 0 bases, with 7 bases left in between. This CDR3 comprises 15 residues. CDR1 is MNHNS, CDR2 SASEGT, per germline. This CDR3 is CASSETGANTGELFF. The CDR3 DNA sequence: TGTGCCAGCAGTGAAACGGGGGCGAACACCGGGGAGCTGTTTTTT.

The rearrangement links TRBV21-1 to TRBJ2-3; the D call of TRBD2 is as the table states it, not checked on the DNA. TRBV21-1 is an annotated pseudogene. The CDR3 covers 16 residues. The CDR3 bases are TGTGCCAGCAGCACCTTAGCGGGGGGTAGCACAGATACGCAGTATTTT. It yields the protein CASSTLAGGSTDTQYF.

The gene calls are TRBV5-1 and TRBJ1-2; 9 nucleotides match TRBD1. The length of the CDR3 is 13 residues. Germline trimming cut 5 bases from V and 3 bases from J; bases unmatched to any gene: 2. The germline CDR1 and CDR2 sequences are SGHRS and YFSETQ. The CDR3 sequence is CASSTGGDYGYTF. For the CDR3, the DNA is TGCGCCAGCAGTACAGGGGGCGACTATGGCTACACCTTC.

The gene calls are TRBV6-6 and TRBJ1-6, with 7 bases matching TRBD1. Trimming removed 2 bases from V and 9 bases from J; junction bases left unmatched: 4. From germline, CDR1 is MNHNY and CDR2 SVGAGI (reference sequence). This CDR3 is 14 amino acids long. CDR3 sequence (DNA): TGTGCCAGCAGTTACGACAGGGAATCTTCACCCCTCCACTTT. Its translation is CASSYDRESSPLHF.

The gene calls are TRBV29-1 and TRBJ2-7; TRBD1 aligns across 8 bases. This CDR3 region has 13 residues. V was pared by 3 bases and J by 6 bases, with 7 bases of the junction left unmatched. Germline V gives CDR1 SQVTM, CDR2 ANQGSEA. CDR3 residues: CSVEDRVLIEQYF. CDR3 nucleotide sequence: TGCAGCGTTGAGGACAGGGTCTTAATCGAGCAGTACTTC.

The gene calls are TRBV19 and TRBJ2-7, with D tentatively TRBD1 (5 bases). V was pared by 4 bases and J by 4 bases, with 17 bases between. The CDR3 is 15 residues long. Germline V lookup: CDR1 LNHDA, CDR2 SQIVND (reference sequence). The CDR3 is CASSTRQIFFYEQYF. CDR3 DNA: TGTGCCAGTAGTACACGACAGATTTTTTTTTACGAGCAGTACTTC.